Here is one T cell receptor (beta chain) with its context. The data were taken from a study of blood T cell repertoires in COVID-19. The overall study: Researchers got acute and convalescent COVID-19 samples from the United States, Italy and Spain.

Trimming left V 3 bases short and J 5 bases short, with 7 bases between. CDR3 length equals 13 residues. The germline V gene encodes CDR1 MNHEY and CDR2 SMNVEV (reference sequence). Original processing methods: The authors estimated nucleated cell counts from reference gene primer amplification. Data came from immunoSEQ multiplex PCR; TCRdb stores just in-frame clones and leaves some out. The DNA gave D and trimming, while V, J and clone size come from that table. The table has under 200,000 clones, about 85% seen once. Sequencing input: peripheral blood. This sequence joins TRBV27 and TRBJ2-2; D unclear. This sequence was found in a woman in her 40s with COVID-19, enrolled during active disease. Here the CDR3 reads CASSFKPTGELFF. CDR3 nucleotide sequence: TGTGCCAGCAGTTTTAAGCCTACCGGGGAGCTGTTTTTT.